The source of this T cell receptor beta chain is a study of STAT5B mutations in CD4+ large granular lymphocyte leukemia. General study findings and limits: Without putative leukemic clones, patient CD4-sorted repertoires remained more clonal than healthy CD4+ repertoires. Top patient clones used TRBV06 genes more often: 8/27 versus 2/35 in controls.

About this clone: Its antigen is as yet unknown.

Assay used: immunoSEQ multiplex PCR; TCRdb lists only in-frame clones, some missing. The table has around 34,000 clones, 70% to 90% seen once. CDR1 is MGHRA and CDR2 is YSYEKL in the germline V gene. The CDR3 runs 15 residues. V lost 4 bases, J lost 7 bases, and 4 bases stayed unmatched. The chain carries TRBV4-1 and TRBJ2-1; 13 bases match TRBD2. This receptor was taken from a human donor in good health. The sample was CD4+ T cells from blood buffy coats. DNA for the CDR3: TGCGCCAGCAGCCCGGGACTAGCGGGAAGGAATGAGCAGTTCTTC. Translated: CASSPGLAGRNEQFF.